This entry describes one T cell receptor (beta chain). Its matching antigen is unknown. CDR1 and CDR2 (germline): GTSNPN, SVGIG (reference sequence). The CDR3 extends over 14 amino acids. The ends were cut back, 4 bases at V and 2 bases at J, with 14 bases in the middle. The data were obtained in a study of response to subunit inactivated influenza vaccine. Points from the study as a whole: The authors offered the suggestion that each seasonal influenza vaccination recruits few new T cells.

TCRdb re-analysed the RT-PCR reads in MiXCR, keeping a single row per CDR3 protein. In the table there are roughly 790,000 distinct CDR3 sequences, roughly 20% of which are singletons. The TCR originated in a man aged 45-60 years who received an inactivated influenza vaccine. Sequenced here: PBMCs from blood, sampled around 5 days after vaccination. The gene calls are TRBV30 and TRBJ2-5; a weak D match, TRBD1 (6 bases). This CDR3 reads CAWTSGAFQETQYF. DNA for the CDR3: TGTGCCTGGACCTCAGGGGCCTTTCAAGAGACCCAGTACTTC.